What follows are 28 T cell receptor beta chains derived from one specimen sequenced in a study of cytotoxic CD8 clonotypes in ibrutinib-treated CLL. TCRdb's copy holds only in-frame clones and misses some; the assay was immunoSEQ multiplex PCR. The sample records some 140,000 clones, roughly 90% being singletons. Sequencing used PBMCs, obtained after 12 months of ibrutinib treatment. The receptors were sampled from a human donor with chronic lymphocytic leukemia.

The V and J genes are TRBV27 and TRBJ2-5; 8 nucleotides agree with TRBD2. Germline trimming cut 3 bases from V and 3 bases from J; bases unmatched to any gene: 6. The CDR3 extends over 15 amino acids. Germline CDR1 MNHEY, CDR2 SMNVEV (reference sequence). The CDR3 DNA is TGTGCCAGCAGTTTCCTACCGGGACTAGAAGAGACCCAGTACTTC. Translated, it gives CASSFLPGLEETQYF.

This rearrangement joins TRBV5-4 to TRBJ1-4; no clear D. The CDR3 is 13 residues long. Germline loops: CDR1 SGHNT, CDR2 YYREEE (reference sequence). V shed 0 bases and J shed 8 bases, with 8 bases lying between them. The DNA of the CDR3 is TGTGCCAGCAGCTTGGCTAGAGGCGAAAAACTGTTTTTT. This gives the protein CASSLARGEKLFF.

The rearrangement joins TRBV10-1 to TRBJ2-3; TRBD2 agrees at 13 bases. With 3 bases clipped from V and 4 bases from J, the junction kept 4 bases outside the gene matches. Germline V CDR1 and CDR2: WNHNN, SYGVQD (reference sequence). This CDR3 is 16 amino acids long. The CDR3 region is CASSDPTSGRADTQYF. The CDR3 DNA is TGCGCCAGCAGTGACCCTACTAGCGGGAGGGCAGATACGCAGTATTTT.

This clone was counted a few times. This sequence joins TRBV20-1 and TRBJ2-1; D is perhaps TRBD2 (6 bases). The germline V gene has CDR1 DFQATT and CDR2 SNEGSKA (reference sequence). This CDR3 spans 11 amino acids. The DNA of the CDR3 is TGCAGCCTACTTCAGCGGGTTGAGCAGTTCTTC. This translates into CSLLQRVEQFF.

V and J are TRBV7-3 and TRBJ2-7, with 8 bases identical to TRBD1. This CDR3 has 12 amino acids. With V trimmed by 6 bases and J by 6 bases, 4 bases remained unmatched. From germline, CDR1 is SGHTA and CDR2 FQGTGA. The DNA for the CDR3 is TGTGCCAGCAGGGGCAGGGGGCCCGAGCAGTACTTC. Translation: CASRGRGPEQYF.

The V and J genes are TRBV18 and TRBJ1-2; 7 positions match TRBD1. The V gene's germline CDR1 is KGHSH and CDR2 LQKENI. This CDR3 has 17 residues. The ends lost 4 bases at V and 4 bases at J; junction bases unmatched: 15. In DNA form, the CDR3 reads TGTGCCAGCTCACGACAGAAGGGGACAGTAGGGGGCTATGGCTACACCTTC. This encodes CASSRQKGTVGGYGYTF. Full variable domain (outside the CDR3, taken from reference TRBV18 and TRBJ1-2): NAGVMQNPRHLVRRRGQEARLRCSPMKGHSHVYWYRQLPEEGLKFMVYLQKENIIDESGMPKERFSAEFPKEGPSILRIQQVVRGDSAAYFCASSRQKGTVGGYGYTFGSGTRLTVV.

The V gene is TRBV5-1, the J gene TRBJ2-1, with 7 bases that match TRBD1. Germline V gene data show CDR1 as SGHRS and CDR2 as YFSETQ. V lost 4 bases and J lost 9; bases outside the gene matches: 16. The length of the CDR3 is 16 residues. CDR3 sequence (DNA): TGCGCCAGCAGCGGTACTTCGGACAGGTTGATAAGTGAGCAGTTCTTC. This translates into CASSGTSDRLISEQFF. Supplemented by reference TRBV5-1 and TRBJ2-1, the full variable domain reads KAGVTQTPRYLIKTRGQQVTLSCSPISGHRSVSWYQQTPGQGLQFLFEYFSETQRNKGNFPGRFSGRQFSNSRSEMNVSTLELGDSALYLCASSGTSDRLISEQFFGPGTRLTVL.

DNA for the CDR3: TGCAGCGTTTGGACGGGACTAAACACTGAAGCTTTCTTT. It encodes CSVWTGLNTEAFF. This chain connects TRBV29-1 to TRBJ1-1; D perhaps matches TRBD1 (5 bases). The CDR3 has 13 residues. With 5 bases removed from V and 2 bases from J, the gap between germline ends came to 12 bases. Germline CDR1 is SQVTM and CDR2 is ANQGSEA.

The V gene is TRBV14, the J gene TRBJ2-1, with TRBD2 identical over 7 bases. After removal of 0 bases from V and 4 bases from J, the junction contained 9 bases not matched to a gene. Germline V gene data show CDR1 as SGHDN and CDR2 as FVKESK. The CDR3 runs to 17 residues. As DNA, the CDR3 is TGTGCCAGCAGCCAAGACGTCGGGAGGACTCAGTACAATGAGCAGTTCTTC. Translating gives CASSQDVGRTQYNEQFF.

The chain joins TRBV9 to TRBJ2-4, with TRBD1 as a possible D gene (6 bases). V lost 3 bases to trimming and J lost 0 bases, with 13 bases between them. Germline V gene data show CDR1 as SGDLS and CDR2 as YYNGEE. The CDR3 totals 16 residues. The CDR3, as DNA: TGTGCCAGCAGCGGGCGACAGGATCTAGCCAAAAACATTCAGTACTTC. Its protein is CASSGRQDLAKNIQYF.

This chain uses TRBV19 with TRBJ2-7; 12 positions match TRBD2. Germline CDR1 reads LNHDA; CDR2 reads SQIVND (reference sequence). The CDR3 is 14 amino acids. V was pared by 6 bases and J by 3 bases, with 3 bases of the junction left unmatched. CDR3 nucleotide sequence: TGTGCCAGTAGCCCGGGACTAGCGGGCTACGAGCAGTACTTC. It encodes CASSPGLAGYEQYF.

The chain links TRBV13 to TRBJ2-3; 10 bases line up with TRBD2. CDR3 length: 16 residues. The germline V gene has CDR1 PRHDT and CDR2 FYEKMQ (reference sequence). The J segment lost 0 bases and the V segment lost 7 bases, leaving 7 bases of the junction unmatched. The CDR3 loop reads CASTTSGDISTDTQYF. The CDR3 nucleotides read TGTGCCAGCACCACTAGCGGGGATATTAGCACAGATACGCAGTATTTT.

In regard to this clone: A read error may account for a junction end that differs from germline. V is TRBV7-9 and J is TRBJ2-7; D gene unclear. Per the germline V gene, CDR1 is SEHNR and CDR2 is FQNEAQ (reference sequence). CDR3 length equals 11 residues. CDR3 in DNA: TGTGCCAGCAGCTTAAGGCAAGGTCTGCACTTC. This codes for CASSLRQGLHF.

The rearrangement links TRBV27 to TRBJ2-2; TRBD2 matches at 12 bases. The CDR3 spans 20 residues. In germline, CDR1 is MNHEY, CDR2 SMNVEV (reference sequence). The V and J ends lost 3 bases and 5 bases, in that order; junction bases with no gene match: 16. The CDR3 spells CASSFGARQVLAGGTGELFF. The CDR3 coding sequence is TGTGCCAGCAGTTTCGGCGCCAGACAGGTCCTAGCGGGAGGGACCGGGGAGCTGTTTTTT.

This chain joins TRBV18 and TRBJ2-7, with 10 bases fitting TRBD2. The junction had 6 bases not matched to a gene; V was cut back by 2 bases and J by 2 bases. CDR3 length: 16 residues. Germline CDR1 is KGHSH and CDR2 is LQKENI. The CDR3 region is CASSPEPSGRAYEQYF. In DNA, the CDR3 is TGTGCCAGCTCACCAGAGCCCAGCGGGAGGGCCTACGAGCAGTACTTC.

CDR3: CASSQVQPGEQFF. In DNA, the CDR3 is TGTGCCAGCAGCCAAGTGCAGCCAGGTGAGCAGTTCTTC. The gene calls are TRBV14 and TRBJ2-1, with D unclear. V gave up 1 base and J gave up 9 bases, with 10 bases separating them. This CDR3 contains 13 residues. Germline CDR1 is SGHDN and CDR2 is FVKESK.

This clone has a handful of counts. The CDR3 DNA is TGTGCCAGCAGTACCCGGACAGGGCCGGCGAACAAGTGGACCCAGTACTTC. Amino acid sequence: CASSTRTGPANKWTQYF. This rearrangement joins TRBV2 to TRBJ2-5; 8 nucleotides line up with TRBD1. The V and J ends lost 5 bases and 7 bases, in that order; junction bases with no gene match: 18. The CDR3 spans 17 residues. CDR1 is SNHLY and CDR2 is FYNNEI in the germline V gene.

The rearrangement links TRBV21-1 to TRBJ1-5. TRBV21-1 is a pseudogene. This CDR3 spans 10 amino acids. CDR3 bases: TGTGAGGAGTGCAATCAGCCCCAGCATTTT. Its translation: CEECNQPQHF.

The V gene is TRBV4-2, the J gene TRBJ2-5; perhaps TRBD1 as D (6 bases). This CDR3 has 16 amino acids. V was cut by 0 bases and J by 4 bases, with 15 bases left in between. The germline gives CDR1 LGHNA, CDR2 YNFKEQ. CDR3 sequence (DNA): TGTGCCAGCAGCCAAGATCTCCAGGGGCGAAGAGAGACCCAGTACTTC. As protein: CASSQDLQGRRETQYF.

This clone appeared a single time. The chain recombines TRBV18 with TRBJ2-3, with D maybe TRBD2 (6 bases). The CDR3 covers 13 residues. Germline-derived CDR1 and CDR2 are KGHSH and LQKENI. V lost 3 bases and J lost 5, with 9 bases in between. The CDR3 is CASSPGTQDTQYF. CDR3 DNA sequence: TGTGCCAGCTCACCCGGGACTCAAGATACGCAGTATTTT.

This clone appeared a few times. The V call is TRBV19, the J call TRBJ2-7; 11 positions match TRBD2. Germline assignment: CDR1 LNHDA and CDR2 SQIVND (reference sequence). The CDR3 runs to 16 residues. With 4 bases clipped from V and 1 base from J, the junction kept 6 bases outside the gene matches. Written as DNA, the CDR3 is TGTGCCAGTAGTAACCTGGGACTAGCGGTTTCCTACGAGCAGTACTTC. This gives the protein CASSNLGLAVSYEQYF.

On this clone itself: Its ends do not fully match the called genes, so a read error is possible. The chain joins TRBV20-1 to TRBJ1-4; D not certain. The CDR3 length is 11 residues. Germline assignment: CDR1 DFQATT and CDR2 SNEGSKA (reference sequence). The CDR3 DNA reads TGCAGTGCTAGAAGTTGGACGGGTTTCCATTTT. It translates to CSARSWTGFHF.

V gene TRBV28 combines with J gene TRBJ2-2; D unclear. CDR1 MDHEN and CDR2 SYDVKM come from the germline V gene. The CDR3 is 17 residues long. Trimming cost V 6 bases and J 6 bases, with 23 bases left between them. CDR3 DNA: TGTGCCAGCAGCTCCCCGAGTTCCGCTGATCATCCCGGGGAGCTGTTTTTT. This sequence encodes CASSSPSSADHPGELFF.

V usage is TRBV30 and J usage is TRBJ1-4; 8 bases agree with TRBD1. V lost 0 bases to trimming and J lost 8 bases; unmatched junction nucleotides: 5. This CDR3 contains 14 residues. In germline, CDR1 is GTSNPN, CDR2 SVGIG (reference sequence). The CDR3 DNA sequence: TGTGCCTGGAGTGTGGGGACAGGTATAGAAAAACTGTTTTTT. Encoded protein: CAWSVGTGIEKLFF.

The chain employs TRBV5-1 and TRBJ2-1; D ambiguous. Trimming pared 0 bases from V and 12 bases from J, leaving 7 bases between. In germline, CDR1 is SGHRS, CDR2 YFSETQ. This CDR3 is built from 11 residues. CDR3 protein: CASSLAERQFF. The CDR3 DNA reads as TGCGCCAGCAGCTTGGCGGAACGGCAGTTCTTC.

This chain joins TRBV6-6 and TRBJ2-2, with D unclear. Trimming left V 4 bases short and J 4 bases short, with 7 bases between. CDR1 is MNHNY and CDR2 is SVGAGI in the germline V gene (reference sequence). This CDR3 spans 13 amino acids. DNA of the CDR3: TGTGCCAGCAGTTCCCGGACCACCGGGGAGCTGTTTTTT. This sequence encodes CASSSRTTGELFF.

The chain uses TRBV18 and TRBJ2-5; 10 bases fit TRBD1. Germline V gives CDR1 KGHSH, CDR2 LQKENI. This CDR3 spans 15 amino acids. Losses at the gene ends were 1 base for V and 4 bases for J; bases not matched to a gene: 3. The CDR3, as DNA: TGTGCCAGCTCACCACGTGGACAGGGGGGAGAGACCCAGTACTTC. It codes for CASSPRGQGGETQYF.

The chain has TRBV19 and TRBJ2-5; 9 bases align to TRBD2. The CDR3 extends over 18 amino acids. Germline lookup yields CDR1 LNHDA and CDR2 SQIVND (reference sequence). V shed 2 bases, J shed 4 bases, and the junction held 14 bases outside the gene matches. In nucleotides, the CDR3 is TGTGCCAGTAGTATAATCGGGGTAGCGGGAGTCGGGTTAGAGACCCAGTACTTC. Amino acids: CASSIIGVAGVGLETQYF.